A few counts support the clone carrying this T cell receptor (beta chain). The data derive from a study of regulatory T cells in long-lasting Graves disease. Described time point: newly diagnosed GD, antithyroid drugs for less than 3 months. Preparation of the TCR library used RNA extracted from PBMCs. To make TCR beta libraries, researchers used iRepertoire HTBI primers and Arm-PCR of CDR3 regions. TCRdb called the multiplex PCR reads again in MiXCR, with one record for every CDR3 protein. The sample yields about 620,000 distinct CDR3 sequences, 15% to 20% seen once. In germline, CDR1 is MNHNS, CDR2 SASEGT. V was cut by 10 bases and J by 0 bases, with 13 bases left in between. The CDR3 spans 14 residues. This same sample was also part of a study on T cells in Graves' hyperthyroidism and ophthalmopathy.

The J gene is TRBJ1-3, the V gene TRBV6-1; no reliable D call. The sequence derives from a woman aged 25 to 39 with Graves disease. The specimen was peripheral blood mononuclear cells (PBMCs), collected at new diagnosis, from a patient treated with antithyroid drugs. CDR3 amino acids: CATKPGGSGNTIYF. CDR3 sequence (DNA): TGTGCCACCAAGCCCGGCGGCTCTGGAAACACCATATATTTT.